Given below is one T cell receptor (beta chain) in context. The clone's antigen remains unknown. Base quality data are lacking; no much larger clone is found one base away. There are 14 amino acids in the CDR3, from cysteine to phenylalanine inclusive. Just the 42-base CDR3 DNA is kept, in frame starting at base 1. From the germline V gene (reference sequence), CDR1 is LNHNV and CDR2 is YYDKDF. The V end loses 0 bases and the J end loses 8 bases, and a stretch of 13 bases separates them. This specimen belongs to a study of a mutant IDH1 vaccine in newly diagnosed glioma (dated by TCRdb to the early 2020s). Notes on the research overall: Of the approximately 33 treated patients, approximately 62% were male and 37.5% were female, and the mean age was 40.4 years. Before enrollment, patients had received standard therapy of radiotherapy alone, temozolomide alone, or radiochemotherapy with temozolomide; most received the combination. Peripheral blood was collected at six visits: V03 (baseline), V05, V07, V10, V12 and V13. Longitudinal TCRB deep sequencing was performed for 25 to 30 treated patients wherever samples were available for exploratory analyses. The study at large found these results: The authors stated that sample limitations prevented analyses of patient blood samples from being reproduced. No apparent relationship was observed between pseudoprogression and alterations in the top peripheral T cell clonotypes detected by TCRB sequencing. Across multiple MHC alleles, vaccine-induced immune responses were seen in roughly 93% of patients. PBMC samples for TCRB deep sequencing were selected based on availability.

The time point label corresponds to: baseline, week 1 (first vaccination visit). The sample's treatment or condition, from its label and the paper: pre-vaccination baseline after standard-of-care therapy. Newly diagnosed WHO grade 3 or 4 IDH1-mutant astrocytomas showing loss of nuclear ATRX were present in the donors. The samples were drawn from NOA16, a multicentre, single-arm, open-label phase I trial in Germany that tested a mutant IDH1 peptide vaccine in humans for the first time. For immunogenicity testing, the blood drawn at visit V03 was used as the baseline sample. Genomic DNA for TCRB sequencing was isolated from EDTA blood with the DNeasy Blood and Tissue Kit. The library came from the immunoSEQ multiplex PCR assay. Rearranged TCR beta chain sequences were amplified using the hsTCRB Kit according to the manufacturer's protocol. TCRB libraries were sequenced on an Illumina MiSeq. The authors processed their data as follows. The proprietary platform of the kit vendor was used for demultiplexing, trimming and gene mapping. TCRdb obtained this table from immuneACCESS and retained in-frame rearrangements with V and J assigned. These tables miss some clones; where compared with another copy, unresolved V genes account for less than half of the shortfall, and the remainder is unexplained. That table supplies the V and J calls and clone size; D and trimming were determined from the DNA. Across this sample there are around 99,000 clones, with around 80% seen only once. Around 7.5% of the sample comes from the top ten.

Sequencing was performed on PBMCs, taken from a glioma patient treated with radiotherapy, temozolomide or both. The receptor was derived from a man in his forties or fifties with glioma. The rearranged segments are TRBV15 and TRBJ1-2, with no confidently assigned D gene. This receptor carries the CDR3 CATSRDQGSGGYTF. Here is the DNA: TGTGCCACCAGCAGAGATCAAGGGTCTGGGGGCTACACCTTC.